A selection of T cell receptor beta chains follows, all from one sample in a study of response to subunit inactivated influenza vaccine. Via MiXCR, TCRdb re-called the RT-PCR reads, giving one row per CDR3 protein. The data contain 650,000 to 800,000 distinct CDR3 sequences, about 15% of them singletons. The sample in question was PBMCs from blood, obtained 14 days before vaccination. The source of these receptors is a man in his fifties who received an inactivated influenza vaccine. CDR3s include the opening cysteine and the closing phenylalanine or tryptophan. Each record gives: V gene, clone size, D gene, J gene, CDR3 DNA, CDR3 protein. D genes are given only for firm matches. Some rows mark clone size as missing; the rest say once, few, many or name a class of expanded clone.

v_call: TRBV20-1; clone_size: few; d_call: TRBD1; j_call: TRBJ1-4; cdr3_nt: TGCAGTGCTAAAAGACAGGGCGGAGAAAAACTGTTTTTT; cdr3_aa: CSAKRQGGEKLFF
v_call: TRBV20-1; clone_size: NA; d_call: NA; j_call: TRBJ1-4; cdr3_nt: TGCAGTGCTCCAGAGACAGAGGGAGAAAAACTGTTTTTT; cdr3_aa: CSAPETEGEKLFF
v_call: TRBV28; clone_size: few; d_call: TRBD1; j_call: TRBJ2-3; cdr3_nt: TGTGCCACCTCTCCCACAGGGGGCCTAGATACGCAGTATTTT; cdr3_aa: CATSPTGGLDTQYF
v_call: TRBV4-1; clone_size: NA; d_call: NA; j_call: TRBJ2-2; cdr3_nt: TGCGCCAGCAGCCAAGACCCTACAAGGGTGGGGACGAACACCGGGGAGCTGTTTTTT; cdr3_aa: CASSQDPTRVGTNTGELFF
v_call: TRBV5-8; clone_size: few; d_call: TRBD1; j_call: TRBJ2-1; cdr3_nt: TGTGCCAGCAGCCCCGGGACAGGGTGGTACAATGAGCAGTTCTTC; cdr3_aa: CASSPGTGWYNEQFF
v_call: TRBV28; clone_size: NA; d_call: NA; j_call: TRBJ2-1; cdr3_nt: TGTGCCAGCAGTAGATCAGGCGCCCTTTATGACAATGAGCAGTTCTTC; cdr3_aa: CASSRSGALYDNEQFF
v_call: TRBV19; clone_size: NA; d_call: NA; j_call: TRBJ2-5; cdr3_nt: TGTGCCAGTAGTATAGGATGGAACGGTGAGACCCAGTACTTC; cdr3_aa: CASSIGWNGETQYF
v_call: TRBV7-9; clone_size: NA; d_call: TRBD2; j_call: TRBJ2-1; cdr3_nt: TGTGCCAGCCGTGACGGGAGGAACTACAATGAGCAGTTCTTC; cdr3_aa: CASRDGRNYNEQFF
v_call: TRBV18; clone_size: NA; d_call: NA; j_call: TRBJ2-4; cdr3_nt: TGTGCCAGCTCACCTGGACAGTCTAAGGGGGACATTCAGTACTTC; cdr3_aa: CASSPGQSKGDIQYF
v_call: TRBV6-5; clone_size: few; d_call: NA; j_call: TRBJ2-7; cdr3_nt: TGTGCCAGCAGTTACGTAGGGGGATCCTACGAGCAGTACTTC; cdr3_aa: CASSYVGGSYEQYF
v_call: TRBV29-1; clone_size: NA; d_call: NA; j_call: TRBJ1-2; cdr3_nt: TGCAGCGTTGAAAGGGATGGCTACACCTTC; cdr3_aa: CSVERDGYTF
v_call: TRBV27; clone_size: NA; d_call: TRBD2; j_call: TRBJ2-1; cdr3_nt: TGTGCCAGCAGTCCGGGACTAGCCCTCAATGAGCAGTTCTTC; cdr3_aa: CASSPGLALNEQFF
v_call: TRBV3-1; clone_size: NA; d_call: NA; j_call: TRBJ1-4; cdr3_nt: TGTGCCAGCAGCCAAGATGGCCCGGGGGACAAACTGTTTTTT; cdr3_aa: CASSQDGPGDKLFF
v_call: TRBV29-1; clone_size: few; d_call: NA; j_call: TRBJ1-2; cdr3_nt: TGCAGCGTTGAAGATCGGGGACAAAGACAGAACTATGGCTACACCTTC; cdr3_aa: CSVEDRGQRQNYGYTF
v_call: TRBV28; clone_size: few; d_call: TRBD2; j_call: TRBJ2-3; cdr3_nt: TGTGCCAGCAGTAGGGGGACTAGCGGGAGTAGGGGCACAGATACGCAGTATTTT; cdr3_aa: CASSRGTSGSRGTDTQYF
v_call: TRBV7-9; clone_size: few; d_call: NA; j_call: TRBJ1-4; cdr3_nt: TGTGCCAGCAGCTTTGACGCGGGAGCTGAAAAACTGTTTTTT; cdr3_aa: CASSFDAGAEKLFF
v_call: TRBV5-6; clone_size: few; d_call: NA; j_call: TRBJ1-5; cdr3_nt: TGTGCCAGCAGCTATAAATCTTCCGGGACGTCCAGGGGGCCCCAGCATTTT; cdr3_aa: CASSYKSSGTSRGPQHF
v_call: TRBV3-1; clone_size: many; d_call: NA; j_call: TRBJ1-1; cdr3_nt: TGTGCCAGCGGGCGGGGGGACACTGAAGCTTTCTTT; cdr3_aa: CASGRGDTEAFF
v_call: TRBV12-3/TRBV12-4; clone_size: few; d_call: TRBD2; j_call: TRBJ2-1; cdr3_nt: TGTGCCAGCAGTGGGGGCGGGGGGGGATGGTATGAGCAGTTCTTC; cdr3_aa: CASSGGGGGWYEQFF
v_call: TRBV29-1; clone_size: NA; d_call: NA; j_call: TRBJ1-1; cdr3_nt: TGCAGCGTTGACAGGCGGATGAACACTGAAGCTTTCTTT; cdr3_aa: CSVDRRMNTEAFF